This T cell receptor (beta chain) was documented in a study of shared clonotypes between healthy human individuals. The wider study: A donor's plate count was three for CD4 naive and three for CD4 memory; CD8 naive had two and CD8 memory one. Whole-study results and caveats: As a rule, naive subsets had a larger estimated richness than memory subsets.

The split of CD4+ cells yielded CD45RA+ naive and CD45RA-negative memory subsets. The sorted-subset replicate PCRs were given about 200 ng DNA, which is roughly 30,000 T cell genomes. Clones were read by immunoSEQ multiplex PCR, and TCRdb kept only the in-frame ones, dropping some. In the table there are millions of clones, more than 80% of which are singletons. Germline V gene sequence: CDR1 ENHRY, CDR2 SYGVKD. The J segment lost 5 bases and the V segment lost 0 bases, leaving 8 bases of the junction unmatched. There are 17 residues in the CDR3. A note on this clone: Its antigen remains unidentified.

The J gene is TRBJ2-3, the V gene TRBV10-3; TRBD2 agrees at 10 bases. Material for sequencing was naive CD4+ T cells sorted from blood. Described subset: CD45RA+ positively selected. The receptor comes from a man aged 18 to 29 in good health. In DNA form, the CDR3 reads TGTGCCATCAGTGAGTCGAGTAGCGGGGGGCTAGTAGATACGCAGTATTTT. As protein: CAISESSSGGLVDTQYF.